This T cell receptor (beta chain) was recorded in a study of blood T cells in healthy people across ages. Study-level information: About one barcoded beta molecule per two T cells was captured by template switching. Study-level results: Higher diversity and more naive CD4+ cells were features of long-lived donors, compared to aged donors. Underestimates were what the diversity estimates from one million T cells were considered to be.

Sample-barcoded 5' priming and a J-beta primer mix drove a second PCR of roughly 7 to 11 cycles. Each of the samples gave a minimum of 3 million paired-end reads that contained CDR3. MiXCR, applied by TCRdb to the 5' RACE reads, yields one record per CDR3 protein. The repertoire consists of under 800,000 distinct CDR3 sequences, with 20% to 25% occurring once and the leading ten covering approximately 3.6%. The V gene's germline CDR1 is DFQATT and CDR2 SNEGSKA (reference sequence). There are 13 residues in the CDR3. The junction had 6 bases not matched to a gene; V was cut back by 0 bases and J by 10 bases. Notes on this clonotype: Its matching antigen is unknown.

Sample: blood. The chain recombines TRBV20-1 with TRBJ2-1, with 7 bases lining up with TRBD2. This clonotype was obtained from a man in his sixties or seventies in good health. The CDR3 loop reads CSARDPGGGEQFF. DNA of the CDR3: TGCAGTGCTAGAGATCCGGGGGGTGGAGAGCAGTTCTTC.